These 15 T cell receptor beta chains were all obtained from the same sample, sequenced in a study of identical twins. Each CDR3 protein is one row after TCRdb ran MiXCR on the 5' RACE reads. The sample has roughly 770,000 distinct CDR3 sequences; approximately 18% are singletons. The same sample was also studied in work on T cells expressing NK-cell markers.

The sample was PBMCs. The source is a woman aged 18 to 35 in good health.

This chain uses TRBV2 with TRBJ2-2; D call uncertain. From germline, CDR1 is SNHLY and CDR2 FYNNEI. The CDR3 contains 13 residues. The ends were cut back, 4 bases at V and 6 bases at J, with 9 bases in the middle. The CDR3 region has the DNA TGTGCCAGCAGTGTCCCGAGGTCCGGGGAGCTGTTTTTT. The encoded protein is CASSVPRSGELFF.

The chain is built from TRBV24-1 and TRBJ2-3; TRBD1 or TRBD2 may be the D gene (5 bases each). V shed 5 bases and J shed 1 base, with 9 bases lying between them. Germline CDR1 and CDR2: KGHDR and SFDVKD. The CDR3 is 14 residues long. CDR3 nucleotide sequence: TGTGCCACCAGTGGGGGCGGGCGCACAGATACGCAGTATTTT. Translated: CATSGGGRTDTQYF.

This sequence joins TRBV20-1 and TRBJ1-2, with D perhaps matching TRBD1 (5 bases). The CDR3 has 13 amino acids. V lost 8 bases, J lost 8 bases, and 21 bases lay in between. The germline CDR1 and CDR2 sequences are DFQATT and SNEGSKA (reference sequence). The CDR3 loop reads CSFSWRGGGGYTF. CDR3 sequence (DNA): TGCAGTTTTTCGTGGAGGGGAGGTGGCGGCTACACCTTC.

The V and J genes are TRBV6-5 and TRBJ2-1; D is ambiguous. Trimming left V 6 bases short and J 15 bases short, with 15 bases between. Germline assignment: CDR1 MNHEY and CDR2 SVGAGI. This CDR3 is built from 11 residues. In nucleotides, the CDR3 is TGTGCCAGCAGGTCAAGACAAGTTGTGTTCTTC. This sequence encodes CASRSRQVVFF.

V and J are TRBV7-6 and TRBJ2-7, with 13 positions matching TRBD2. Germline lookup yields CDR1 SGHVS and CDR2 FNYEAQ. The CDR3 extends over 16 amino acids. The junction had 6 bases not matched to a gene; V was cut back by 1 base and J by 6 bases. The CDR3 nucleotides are TGTGCCAGCAGCTTAGGGACTAGCGGGAGTAGAGGCGAGCAGTACTTC. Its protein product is CASSLGTSGSRGEQYF.

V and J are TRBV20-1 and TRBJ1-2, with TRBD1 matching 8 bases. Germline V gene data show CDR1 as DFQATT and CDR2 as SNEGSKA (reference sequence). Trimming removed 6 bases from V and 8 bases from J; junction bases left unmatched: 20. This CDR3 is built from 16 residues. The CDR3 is CSALPHTGGRGSGYTF. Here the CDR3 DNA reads TGCAGTGCCCTTCCTCATACAGGGGGAAGGGGATCGGGCTACACCTTC.

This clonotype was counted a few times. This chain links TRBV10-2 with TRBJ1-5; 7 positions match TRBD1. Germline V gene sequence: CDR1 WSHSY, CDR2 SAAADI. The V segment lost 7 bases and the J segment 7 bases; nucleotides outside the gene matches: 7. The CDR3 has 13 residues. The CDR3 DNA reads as TGCGCCAGCACCTGGACGACAGGGCAGCCCCAGCATTTT. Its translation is CASTWTTGQPQHF.

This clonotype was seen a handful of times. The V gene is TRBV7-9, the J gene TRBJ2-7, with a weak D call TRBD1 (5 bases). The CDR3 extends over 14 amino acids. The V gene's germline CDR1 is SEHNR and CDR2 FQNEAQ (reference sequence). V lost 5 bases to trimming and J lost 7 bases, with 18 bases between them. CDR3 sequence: CASSPEGVPGEQYF. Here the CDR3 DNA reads TGTGCCAGCAGCCCGGAAGGGGTTCCCGGGGAGCAGTACTTC.

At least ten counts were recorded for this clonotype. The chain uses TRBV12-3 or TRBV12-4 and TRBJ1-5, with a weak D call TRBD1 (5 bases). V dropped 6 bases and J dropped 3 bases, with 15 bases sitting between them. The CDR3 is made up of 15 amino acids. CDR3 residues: CASRGQGLHNQPQHF. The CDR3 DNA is TGTGCCAGCAGGGGCCAGGGACTTCACAATCAGCCCCAGCATTTT.

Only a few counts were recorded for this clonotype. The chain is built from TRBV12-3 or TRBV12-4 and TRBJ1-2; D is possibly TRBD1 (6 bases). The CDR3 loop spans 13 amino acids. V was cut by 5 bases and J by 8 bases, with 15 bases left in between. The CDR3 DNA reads TGTGCCAGCAGTGAAACAGGGTATGCAGGCTACACCTTC. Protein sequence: CASSETGYAGYTF.

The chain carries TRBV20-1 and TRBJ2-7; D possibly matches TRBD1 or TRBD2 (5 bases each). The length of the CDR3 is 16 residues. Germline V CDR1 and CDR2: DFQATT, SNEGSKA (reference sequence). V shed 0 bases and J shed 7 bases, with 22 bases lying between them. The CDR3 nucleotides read TGCAGTGCTAGAGACCTCCTAGGGGCTGCGGGCGGGGAGCAGTACTTC. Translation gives CSARDLLGAAGGEQYF.

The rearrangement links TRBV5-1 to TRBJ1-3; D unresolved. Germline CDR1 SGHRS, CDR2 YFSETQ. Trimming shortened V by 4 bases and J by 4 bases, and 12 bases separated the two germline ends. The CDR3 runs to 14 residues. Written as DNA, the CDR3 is TGCGCCAGCAGCCTTCCCGGATTGGGAAACACCATATATTTT. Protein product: CASSLPGLGNTIYF. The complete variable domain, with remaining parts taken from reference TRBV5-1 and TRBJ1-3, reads KAGVTQTPRYLIKTRGQQVTLSCSPISGHRSVSWYQQTPGQGLQFLFEYFSETQRNKGNFPGRFSGRQFSNSRSEMNVSTLELGDSALYLCASSLPGLGNTIYFGEGSWLTVV.

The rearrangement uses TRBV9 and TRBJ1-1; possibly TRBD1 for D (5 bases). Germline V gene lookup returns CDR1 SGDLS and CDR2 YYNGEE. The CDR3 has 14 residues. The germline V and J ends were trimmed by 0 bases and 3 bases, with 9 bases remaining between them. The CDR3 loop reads CASSVVGGDTEAFF. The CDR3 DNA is TGTGCCAGCAGCGTAGTCGGAGGGGACACTGAAGCTTTCTTT.

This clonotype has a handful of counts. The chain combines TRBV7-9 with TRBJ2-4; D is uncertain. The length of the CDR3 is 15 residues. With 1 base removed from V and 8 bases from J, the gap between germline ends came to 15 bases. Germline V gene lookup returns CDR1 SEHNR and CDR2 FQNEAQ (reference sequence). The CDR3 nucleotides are TGTGCCAGCAGCTTAGAAGGTGAATCGATCGACATTCAGTACTTC. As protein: CASSLEGESIDIQYF.

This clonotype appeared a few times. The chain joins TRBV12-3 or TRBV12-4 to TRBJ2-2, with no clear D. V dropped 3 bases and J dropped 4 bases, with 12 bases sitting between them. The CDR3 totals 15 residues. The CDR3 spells CASSFRFRGTGELFF. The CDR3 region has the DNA TGTGCCAGCAGTTTCCGGTTTCGAGGCACCGGGGAGCTGTTTTTT.